This is a list of T cell receptor beta chains from one sample in a study of T cells in localized non-small cell lung cancer. Sequencing was performed with immunoSEQ multiplex PCR; in TCRdb, only in-frame clones are kept and a portion is missing. In the table there are 20,000 to 25,000 clones, about 93% of which are singletons. The sequenced sample was peripheral blood, obtained before any cancer treatment. These receptors all stem from a woman aged 40-75 years with stage I lung adenocarcinoma. The CDR3 runs from the conserved cysteine through the conserved F or W. Each record gives: V gene, clone size, J gene, D gene, CDR3 protein, CDR3 DNA. The D gene is left open where the match is weak. Where a row states a size, it is once, few, many or the class of an expanded clone; other rows omit it.

v_gene: TRBV2; abundance: .; j_gene: TRBJ1-2; d_gene: .; CDR3aa: CASSRQGGYGYTF; CDR3nt: TGTGCCAGCTCCCGGCAGGGCGGCTATGGCTACACCTTC
v_gene: TRBV19; abundance: .; j_gene: TRBJ2-5; d_gene: TRBD1; CDR3aa: CASSIAAGTGVETQYF; CDR3nt: TGTGCCAGTAGTATAGCGGCCGGGACAGGGGTTGAGACCCAGTACTTC
v_gene: TRBV21-1; abundance: .; j_gene: TRBJ2-7; d_gene: .; CDR3aa: CASSKDLPRDYRYEQYF; CDR3nt: TGTGCCAGCAGCAAAGACCTTCCCCGGGACTATCGTTACGAGCAGTACTTC
v_gene: TRBV7-2; abundance: .; j_gene: TRBJ2-2; d_gene: .; CDR3aa: CASSLVVASQAGELFF; CDR3nt: TGTGCCAGCAGCTTAGTGGTCGCGAGCCAAGCCGGGGAGCTGTTTTTT
v_gene: TRBV19; abundance: .; j_gene: TRBJ2-3; d_gene: TRBD2; CDR3aa: CASSIDTSGSFFVSTDTQYF; CDR3nt: TGTGCCAGTAGTATAGATACTAGCGGGAGTTTCTTCGTTAGCACAGATACGCAGTATTTT
v_gene: TRBV11-1; abundance: .; j_gene: TRBJ2-6; d_gene: .; CDR3aa: CASSLWPGANVLTF; CDR3nt: TGTGCCAGCAGCTTATGGCCAGGGGCCAACGTCCTGACTTTC
v_gene: TRBV19; abundance: .; j_gene: TRBJ1-2; d_gene: .; CDR3aa: CASSRQSGVYGYTF; CDR3nt: TGTGCCAGTAGTAGACAGTCGGGGGTCTATGGCTACACCTTC
v_gene: TRBV6-5; abundance: .; j_gene: TRBJ1-6; d_gene: TRBD1; CDR3aa: CASSFRTGLNSPLHF; CDR3nt: TGTGCCAGCAGTTTCAGGACAGGGCTAAATTCACCCCTCCACTTT
v_gene: TRBV28; abundance: .; j_gene: TRBJ1-1; d_gene: .; CDR3aa: CASSFWGPREAFF; CDR3nt: TGTGCCAGCAGTTTTTGGGGACCTCGTGAAGCTTTCTTT
v_gene: TRBV1; abundance: .; j_gene: TRBJ2-1; d_gene: .; CDR3aa: CTSSQDGLAPSYNEQFF; CDR3nt: TGCACCAGCAGCCAGGACGGACTAGCGCCCTCCTACAATGAGCAGTTCTTC
v_gene: TRBV9; abundance: once; j_gene: TRBJ2-1; d_gene: .; CDR3aa: CASSGRDISYNEQFF; CDR3nt: TGTGCCAGCAGCGGCAGGGACATTTCCTACAATGAGCAGTTCTTC
v_gene: TRBV2; abundance: .; j_gene: TRBJ2-3; d_gene: .; CDR3aa: CASSFGTSTDTQYF; CDR3nt: TGTGCCAGCAGTTTTGGAACCTCCACAGATACGCAGTATTTT
v_gene: TRBV13; abundance: .; j_gene: TRBJ2-2; d_gene: TRBD2; CDR3aa: CASSLGFGRSTGELFF; CDR3nt: TGTGCCAGCAGCTTAGGGTTCGGGAGGAGCACCGGGGAGCTGTTTTTT
v_gene: TRBV19; abundance: once; j_gene: TRBJ2-7; d_gene: TRBD1; CDR3aa: CASSTALKGGAIYEQYF; CDR3nt: TGTGCCAGTAGTACCGCCCTAAAAGGGGGCGCGATCTACGAGCAGTACTTC
v_gene: TRBV6-6; abundance: .; j_gene: TRBJ1-1; d_gene: .; CDR3aa: CASSYREQASEAFF; CDR3nt: TGTGCCAGCAGTTATAGGGAACAGGCCAGTGAAGCTTTCTTT
v_gene: TRBV30; abundance: .; j_gene: TRBJ2-7; d_gene: .; CDR3aa: CAWRKSGSYEQYF; CDR3nt: TGTGCCTGGCGTAAATCTGGCTCCTACGAGCAGTACTTC
v_gene: TRBV28; abundance: .; j_gene: TRBJ2-3; d_gene: TRBD1; CDR3aa: CASSLRFRRQGASGGNTQYF; CDR3nt: TGTGCCAGCAGTTTAAGGTTCCGGAGACAGGGGGCGTCTGGGGGAAATACGCAGTATTTT
v_gene: TRBV2; abundance: .; j_gene: TRBJ2-5; d_gene: TRBD1; CDR3aa: CASSVGGQGETQYF; CDR3nt: TGTGCCAGCAGTGTTGGGGGACAGGGAGAGACCCAGTACTTC
v_gene: TRBV27; abundance: .; j_gene: TRBJ2-7; d_gene: .; CDR3aa: CASKESVPTYEQYF; CDR3nt: TGTGCCAGCAAGGAGAGCGTACCTACCTACGAGCAGTACTTC
v_gene: TRBV5-1; abundance: .; j_gene: TRBJ2-1; d_gene: .; CDR3aa: CASSSQSSSYNEQFF; CDR3nt: TGCGCCAGCAGCTCCCAGTCTAGCTCCTACAATGAGCAGTTCTTC
v_gene: TRBV6-1; abundance: once; j_gene: TRBJ1-2; d_gene: .; CDR3aa: CASSDGVSRDYTF; CDR3nt: TGTGCCAGCAGTGACGGGGTGTCCCGCGACTACACCTTC
v_gene: TRBV27; abundance: .; j_gene: TRBJ2-7; d_gene: .; CDR3aa: CASSLRGAEQYF; CDR3nt: TGTGCCAGCAGTTTAAGAGGGGCCGAGCAGTACTTC
v_gene: TRBV5-1; abundance: .; j_gene: TRBJ2-6; d_gene: TRBD1; CDR3aa: CASSLVQGASTGHSGANVLTF; CDR3nt: TGCGCCAGCAGCTTGGTCCAGGGGGCCTCCACTGGGCACTCTGGGGCCAACGTCCTGACTTTC
v_gene: TRBV19; abundance: few; j_gene: TRBJ2-1; d_gene: .; CDR3aa: CASSISSSPYNEQFF; CDR3nt: TGTGCCAGTAGTATTTCATCTTCACCCTACAATGAGCAGTTCTTC
v_gene: TRBV6-5; abundance: .; j_gene: TRBJ2-1; d_gene: .; CDR3aa: CASSYRPAYNEQFF; CDR3nt: TGTGCCAGCAGTTATCGGCCTGCATACAATGAGCAGTTCTTC
v_gene: TRBV10-3; abundance: .; j_gene: TRBJ2-6; d_gene: .; CDR3aa: CAISESPVSGANVLTF; CDR3nt: TGTGCCATCAGTGAGTCGCCTGTTTCCGGGGCCAACGTCCTGACTTTC
v_gene: TRBV10-2; abundance: .; j_gene: TRBJ1-4; d_gene: .; CDR3aa: CASSVGEKLFF; CDR3nt: TGCGCCAGCAGTGTAGGGGAAAAACTGTTTTTT
v_gene: TRBV9; abundance: .; j_gene: TRBJ2-3; d_gene: TRBD2; CDR3aa: CASSVAGRGADTQYF; CDR3nt: TGTGCCAGCAGCGTAGCCGGGAGGGGGGCAGATACGCAGTATTTT
v_gene: TRBV6-6; abundance: .; j_gene: TRBJ1-1; d_gene: .; CDR3aa: CASGTAGHTEAFF; CDR3nt: TGTGCCAGCGGGACTGCTGGGCACACTGAAGCTTTCTTT
v_gene: TRBV18; abundance: few; j_gene: TRBJ1-2; d_gene: .; CDR3aa: CASSPPSWDLYGYTF; CDR3nt: TGTGCCAGCTCACCACCCAGCTGGGACCTCTATGGCTACACCTTC
v_gene: TRBV28; abundance: .; j_gene: TRBJ2-7; d_gene: .; CDR3aa: CASSSGYEQYF; CDR3nt: TGTGCCAGCAGTTCTGGATACGAGCAGTACTTC
v_gene: TRBV29-1; abundance: .; j_gene: TRBJ2-7; d_gene: .; CDR3aa: CSVEVNSYEQYF; CDR3nt: TGCAGCGTTGAAGTAAATAGCTACGAGCAGTACTTC
v_gene: TRBV5-1; abundance: .; j_gene: TRBJ2-3; d_gene: .; CDR3aa: CASSLGRGGADTQYF; CDR3nt: TGCGCCAGCAGCTTGGGCAGGGGTGGGGCAGATACGCAGTATTTT
v_gene: TRBV19; abundance: .; j_gene: TRBJ2-7; d_gene: TRBD2; CDR3aa: CASSILPGLAYEQYF; CDR3nt: TGTGCCAGTAGTATTCTTCCGGGACTAGCGTACGAGCAGTACTTC
v_gene: TRBV7-3; abundance: .; j_gene: TRBJ2-6; d_gene: .; CDR3aa: CASSRNAGGANVLTF; CDR3nt: TGTGCCAGCAGCCGTAATGCCGGGGGGGCCAACGTCCTGACTTTC
v_gene: TRBV29-1; abundance: .; j_gene: TRBJ2-7; d_gene: .; CDR3aa: CSVRLANYEQYF; CDR3nt: TGCAGCGTCCGTCTGGCGAACTACGAGCAGTACTTC
v_gene: TRBV29-1; abundance: .; j_gene: TRBJ1-1; d_gene: .; CDR3aa: CSVEPRRGLYKAFF; CDR3nt: TGCAGCGTTGAACCCCGAAGAGGCCTCTACAAAGCTTTCTTT
v_gene: TRBV9; abundance: .; j_gene: TRBJ2-4; d_gene: .; CDR3aa: CASSARGDTENIQYF; CDR3nt: TGTGCCAGCAGCGCGAGAGGGGATACTGAAAACATTCAGTACTTC
v_gene: TRBV9; abundance: .; j_gene: TRBJ1-2; d_gene: .; CDR3aa: CASSTTDGYGYTF; CDR3nt: TGTGCCAGCAGTACTACGGACGGCTATGGCTACACCTTC
v_gene: TRBV2; abundance: .; j_gene: TRBJ1-3; d_gene: TRBD1; CDR3aa: CASSEQGVYSGNTIYF; CDR3nt: TGTGCCAGCAGTGAACAGGGGGTTTACTCTGGAAACACCATATATTTT
v_gene: TRBV28; abundance: .; j_gene: TRBJ2-7; d_gene: TRBD2; CDR3aa: CASSDLVGAGDYEQYF; CDR3nt: TGTGCCAGCAGCGACCTAGTCGGGGCGGGGGACTACGAGCAGTACTTC
v_gene: TRBV4-1; abundance: .; j_gene: TRBJ2-7; d_gene: .; CDR3aa: CASSQDRSSTRGEQYF; CDR3nt: TGCGCCAGCAGCCAAGATAGGAGCAGTACAAGGGGCGAGCAGTACTTC
v_gene: TRBV5-1; abundance: .; j_gene: TRBJ1-4; d_gene: .; CDR3aa: CASSYGQLEKLFF; CDR3nt: TGCGCCAGCAGCTATGGCCAGCTTGAAAAACTGTTTTTT
v_gene: TRBV6-1; abundance: .; j_gene: TRBJ1-5; d_gene: .; CDR3aa: CASSDYLFNQPQHF; CDR3nt: TGTGCCAGCAGTGATTACTTGTTCAATCAGCCCCAGCATTTT
v_gene: TRBV7-2; abundance: .; j_gene: TRBJ2-7; d_gene: TRBD2; CDR3aa: CASSLSGRAYEQYF; CDR3nt: TGTGCCAGCAGCTTGAGCGGGAGAGCCTACGAGCAGTACTTC
v_gene: TRBV11-2; abundance: .; j_gene: TRBJ2-1; d_gene: .; CDR3aa: CASSLRPNNYNEQFF; CDR3nt: TGTGCCAGCAGCTTAAGACCGAACAATTACAATGAGCAGTTCTTC
v_gene: TRBV2; abundance: .; j_gene: TRBJ1-2; d_gene: .; CDR3aa: CASSEKGYGYTF; CDR3nt: TGTGCCAGCAGTGAAAAAGGTTATGGCTACACCTTC
v_gene: TRBV18; abundance: .; j_gene: TRBJ1-3; d_gene: .; CDR3aa: CASSPGQNTNTIYF; CDR3nt: TGTGCCAGCTCACCCGGACAGAACACAAACACCATATATTTT
v_gene: TRBV7-2; abundance: .; j_gene: TRBJ2-2; d_gene: .; CDR3aa: CASSQGRVNTGELFF; CDR3nt: TGTGCCAGCAGCCAGGGGCGGGTTAACACCGGGGAGCTGTTTTTT
v_gene: TRBV10-3; abundance: .; j_gene: TRBJ2-2; d_gene: TRBD1; CDR3aa: CAISEGTGDTGELFF; CDR3nt: TGTGCCATCAGTGAAGGGACAGGGGACACCGGGGAGCTGTTTTTT